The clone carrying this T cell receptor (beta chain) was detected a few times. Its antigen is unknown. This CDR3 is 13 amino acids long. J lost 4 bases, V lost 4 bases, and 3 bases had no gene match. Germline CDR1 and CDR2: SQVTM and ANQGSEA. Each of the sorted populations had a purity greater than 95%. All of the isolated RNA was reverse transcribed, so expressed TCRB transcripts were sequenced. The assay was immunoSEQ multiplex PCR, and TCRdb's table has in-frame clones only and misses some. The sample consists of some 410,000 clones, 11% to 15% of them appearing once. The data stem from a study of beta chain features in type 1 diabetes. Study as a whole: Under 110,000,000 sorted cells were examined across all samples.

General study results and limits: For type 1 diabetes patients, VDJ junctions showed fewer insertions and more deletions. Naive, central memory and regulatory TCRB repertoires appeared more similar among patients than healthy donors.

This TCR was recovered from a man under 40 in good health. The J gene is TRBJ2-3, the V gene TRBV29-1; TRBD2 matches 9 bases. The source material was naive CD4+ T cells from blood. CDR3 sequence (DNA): TGCAGCGTTGGTGTAGCGGGGGCAGATACGCAGTATTTT. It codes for CSVGVAGADTQYF.